Listed below are T cell receptor beta chains from one sample, sequenced in a study of tumor-infiltrating lymphocytes in primary liver carcinoma. MiXCR, applied by TCRdb to the multiplex PCR reads, yields one record per CDR3 protein. The table has around 71,000 distinct CDR3 sequences, 71% seen once. Specimen: liver tumor tissue from sampling region 4. These receptors were obtained from a woman aged 55-70 years with primary liver carcinoma and hepatitis B virus infection. CDR3s include the opening cysteine and the closing phenylalanine or tryptophan. D genes are given only for firm matches. A clone size is listed for some rows: how often the clone was seen (once, few, many), or a class if it is expanded.

CDR3nt: TGCGTCAGCAGCATTGGACAGAAAGGGGACTCAGCAACCCAGTACTTC
CDR3aa: CVSSIGQKGDSATQYF
d_gene: .
j_gene: TRBJ2-5
v_gene: TRBV5-1
abundance: .

CDR3nt: TGTGCCAGCAGCTTAGATCCAATCAGGGCGCCGCGCTATGGCTACACCTTC
CDR3aa: CASSLDPIRAPRYGYTF
d_gene: .
j_gene: TRBJ1-2
v_gene: TRBV11-2
abundance: few

CDR3nt: TGTGCCAGCAGCTCACGCCCGGACTGGGGAGTGTACTCCGGAAACACCATATATTTT
CDR3aa: CASSSRPDWGVYSGNTIYF
d_gene: .
j_gene: TRBJ1-3
v_gene: TRBV11-2
abundance: .

CDR3nt: TGTGCCAGCACCCCAGGCACCAAGCAGTACTTC
CDR3aa: CASTPGTKQYF
d_gene: .
j_gene: TRBJ2-7
v_gene: TRBV12-3/TRBV12-4
abundance: .

CDR3nt: TGTGCCAGCAAAGAGAACCAGAATGAGCGGTTCTTC
CDR3aa: CASKENQNERFF
d_gene: .
j_gene: TRBJ2-1
v_gene: TRBV28
abundance: few

CDR3nt: TGTGTTAGCAGTTACAGGGGCTCTGGGGCCAACGTCCTGACTTTC
CDR3aa: CVSSYRGSGANVLTF
d_gene: TRBD1
j_gene: TRBJ2-6
v_gene: TRBV6-5
abundance: .

CDR3nt: TGCAGCGCTGCGACTAGCGGTCATAAGCAGTTCTTC
CDR3aa: CSAATSGHKQFF
d_gene: TRBD2
j_gene: TRBJ2-1
v_gene: TRBV29-1
abundance: .

CDR3nt: TGTGCCAGCAGCCTAGGACTAGCGAGGGGGAATGAGCAGTTCTTC
CDR3aa: CASSLGLARGNEQFF
d_gene: TRBD2
j_gene: TRBJ2-1
v_gene: TRBV28
abundance: few

CDR3nt: TGTGCCAGCTCACCACAAAACGGGATCCAAGAGACCCAGTACTTC
CDR3aa: CASSPQNGIQETQYF
d_gene: .
j_gene: TRBJ2-5
v_gene: TRBV18
abundance: few

CDR3nt: TGTGCCAGCAGTGGGACAAGCGGGGGGGTCAACGTCCTGACTTTC
CDR3aa: CASSGTSGGVNVLTF
d_gene: TRBD2
j_gene: TRBJ2-6
v_gene: TRBV6-1
abundance: .

CDR3nt: TGCGCCAGCAGCCGGCAGCAGAACACTGAAGCTTTCTTT
CDR3aa: CASSRQQNTEAFF
d_gene: .
j_gene: TRBJ1-1
v_gene: TRBV5-1
abundance: .

CDR3nt: TGTGCCAGCAGTGAGAGGGGGTCTAGCGGGCCCAATGAGCAGTTCTTC
CDR3aa: CASSERGSSGPNEQFF
d_gene: TRBD2
j_gene: TRBJ2-1
v_gene: TRBV6-4
abundance: many

CDR3nt: TGTGCCAGCAGCCTGCGGTCCGGGGGGGACACTGAGACTTTCTTT
CDR3aa: CASSLRSGGDTETFF
d_gene: .
j_gene: TRBJ1-1
v_gene: TRBV4-2
abundance: .

CDR3nt: TGCAGTGCTAGAGACCATTCGAGCTCCTACAATGAGCAGTTCTTC
CDR3aa: CSARDHSSSYNEQFF
d_gene: .
j_gene: TRBJ2-1
v_gene: TRBV20-1
abundance: .

CDR3nt: TGTGCCAGCAGTACGACCCCGGGACAGGAAAACTCCTACGAACAGTACTTC
CDR3aa: CASSTTPGQENSYEQYF
d_gene: TRBD1
j_gene: TRBJ2-7
v_gene: TRBV11-2
abundance: .

CDR3nt: TGTGCCAGCAGGGCCCAGGCGGGGGGCTCCCATCAGTACTTC
CDR3aa: CASRAQAGGSHQYF
d_gene: TRBD2
j_gene: TRBJ2-7
v_gene: TRBV2
abundance: .

CDR3nt: TGTGCCAGTAGGAAGAGACTAGCGGGAGGTGACAATGAGCAGTTCTTC
CDR3aa: CASRKRLAGGDNEQFF
d_gene: TRBD2
j_gene: TRBJ2-1
v_gene: TRBV19
abundance: .

CDR3nt: TGTGCCAGCAGCTTCGGAGATTACGTGGGCACCATATATTTT
CDR3aa: CASSFGDYVGTIYF
d_gene: .
j_gene: TRBJ1-3
v_gene: TRBV11-2
abundance: .

CDR3nt: TGTGCCAGCAGCCCAATCTTTGAGGCAGGCAACAATCAGCCCCAGCATTTT
CDR3aa: CASSPIFEAGNNQPQHF
d_gene: .
j_gene: TRBJ1-5
v_gene: TRBV12-5
abundance: .

CDR3nt: TGCGCCAACAGCCAGCGACAGGGGACGTTGACTGAAGCTTTCTTT
CDR3aa: CANSQRQGTLTEAFF
d_gene: TRBD1
j_gene: TRBJ1-1
v_gene: TRBV4-2
abundance: .

CDR3nt: TGTGCCAGCAGCTCGACCGGGACTACCCTATACGACCAATACTTC
CDR3aa: CASSSTGTTLYDQYF
d_gene: TRBD2
j_gene: TRBJ2-7
v_gene: TRBV11-2
abundance: few

CDR3nt: TGTGCCATCAGTGATGGACCGACAGGGGGCAGGTACAATGAGCATTTCTTC
CDR3aa: CAISDGPTGGRYNEHFF
d_gene: TRBD1
j_gene: TRBJ2-1
v_gene: TRBV24-1
abundance: .

CDR3nt: TGTGCCAGCAGCCCCTCCGGTATGAGGAGGAGCTCCTACAATGAGCAGTTCTTC
CDR3aa: CASSPSGMRRSSYNEQFF
d_gene: .
j_gene: TRBJ2-1
v_gene: TRBV7-3
abundance: .

CDR3nt: TGTGCCAGCAGTTACGGGCGAGATGAGCAGTTCTTC
CDR3aa: CASSYGRDEQFF
d_gene: .
j_gene: TRBJ2-1
v_gene: TRBV6-2/TRBV6-3
abundance: many

CDR3nt: TGTGCCAGTAGCTTCAGGACTATCATAGATACGCAGTATTTT
CDR3aa: CASSFRTIIDTQYF
d_gene: .
j_gene: TRBJ2-3
v_gene: TRBV11-3
abundance: .

CDR3nt: TGTGCCAGCAGCCAACAAGGGCGGCGGTCCCGCTCAGATACGCACTATTTT
CDR3aa: CASSQQGRRSRSDTHYF
d_gene: .
j_gene: TRBJ2-3
v_gene: TRBV4-2
abundance: .

CDR3nt: TGTGCCAGTAGTGCTGATAGCGGGGCTAGCACAGATACGCAGTATTTT
CDR3aa: CASSADSGASTDTQYF
d_gene: TRBD2
j_gene: TRBJ2-3
v_gene: TRBV11-2
abundance: .

CDR3nt: TGTGCCAGCAGCCCTAGCGGAGCTAACTTCGACAATGAGCAGTTCTTC
CDR3aa: CASSPSGANFDNEQFF
d_gene: TRBD2
j_gene: TRBJ2-1
v_gene: TRBV13
abundance: many

CDR3nt: TGCGCCAGCAGCCCTGAGGGTAGCGGGAGGGTTGACGGGGAGCTGTTCTTT
CDR3aa: CASSPEGSGRVDGELFF
d_gene: TRBD2
j_gene: TRBJ2-2
v_gene: TRBV4-1
abundance: .

CDR3nt: TGTGCCAGCAAACTAGCGGTCGACAATGAGCAGTTCTTC
CDR3aa: CASKLAVDNEQFF
d_gene: TRBD2
j_gene: TRBJ2-1
v_gene: TRBV5-4
abundance: many

CDR3nt: TGTGCCTGCAGACGGAAGAATGTACTAGCGGGAGGCTCCCAAGAGACCCAGTACTTC
CDR3aa: CACRRKNVLAGGSQETQYF
d_gene: TRBD2
j_gene: TRBJ2-5
v_gene: TRBV6-5
abundance: .

CDR3nt: TGTGCCAGGAACCAAGATGGGGGTTCTGGGGCCAACGTCCTGACTTTC
CDR3aa: CARNQDGGSGANVLTF
d_gene: .
j_gene: TRBJ2-6
v_gene: TRBV4-2
abundance: .

CDR3nt: TGTGCCAGCAGTTTACGTCTGCGGGACAGGGGGGGGAACACCGGGGAGCTGTTTTTT
CDR3aa: CASSLRLRDRGGNTGELFF
d_gene: TRBD1
j_gene: TRBJ2-2
v_gene: TRBV28
abundance: many

CDR3nt: TGTGCCAGCAGCCAAGGAATAGCGGGACGGAATACGCAGTATTTT
CDR3aa: CASSQGIAGRNTQYF
d_gene: TRBD2
j_gene: TRBJ2-3
v_gene: TRBV4-2
abundance: many

CDR3nt: TGTGTCAGCAGTACCGGACAACCCAGCTCTTACGAGCAGTACTTC
CDR3aa: CVSSTGQPSSYEQYF
d_gene: .
j_gene: TRBJ2-7
v_gene: TRBV6-2/TRBV6-3
abundance: .

CDR3nt: TGTGCCAGCAGCTTAGAGGTTAGCGGAACCCCTGGGACCTATGAACAGTACTTC
CDR3aa: CASSLEVSGTPGTYEQYF
d_gene: .
j_gene: TRBJ2-7
v_gene: TRBV11-3
abundance: .

CDR3nt: TGTGCCAGCAGTTACTCAAAAAATTCACCCCTCCACTTT
CDR3aa: CASSYSKNSPLHF
d_gene: .
j_gene: TRBJ1-6
v_gene: TRBV6-5
abundance: many

CDR3nt: TGCAGCGCGGCGGAGCGGGCGAACGCCGGGGAGCTGCTTTTT
CDR3aa: CSAAERANAGELLF
d_gene: .
j_gene: TRBJ2-2
v_gene: TRBV29-1
abundance: .

CDR3nt: TGTGCCAGCAGCACCCGTCGGGGGTACCAAGAGACCCGGTGCTTC
CDR3aa: CASSTRRGYQETRCF
d_gene: .
j_gene: TRBJ2-5
v_gene: TRBV11-3
abundance: .

CDR3nt: TGCAGTGCTAGTTCCGGGACAGGCGTCTACGATCAGTACTTC
CDR3aa: CSASSGTGVYDQYF
d_gene: TRBD1
j_gene: TRBJ2-7
v_gene: TRBV20-1
abundance: .

CDR3nt: TGTGCCAGCAGGTATAGAGGAATGAACACTGAAGCTTTCTTT
CDR3aa: CASRYRGMNTEAFF
d_gene: .
j_gene: TRBJ1-1
v_gene: TRBV7-9
abundance: medium-sized

CDR3nt: TGTGCCAGTAGCCAAGATCCGGGACAGGACACAGATACGCAGTATTTT
CDR3aa: CASSQDPGQDTDTQYF
d_gene: TRBD1
j_gene: TRBJ2-3
v_gene: TRBV4-2
abundance: .

CDR3nt: TGTCCCAGCAGCTCGGTCTTCGGGGTTTGGGATGAGCAGCTCTTC
CDR3aa: CPSSSVFGVWDEQLF
d_gene: .
j_gene: TRBJ2-1
v_gene: TRBV7-8
abundance: .

CDR3nt: TGTGCCAGCAGCCCGACCCATAACTATGGCTACACCTTC
CDR3aa: CASSPTHNYGYTF
d_gene: .
j_gene: TRBJ1-2
v_gene: TRBV11-2
abundance: medium-sized

CDR3nt: TGCAGCGTGTGGGACAGCACAGATACACAGTATTTT
CDR3aa: CSVWDSTDTQYF
d_gene: TRBD1
j_gene: TRBJ2-3
v_gene: TRBV29-1
abundance: once

CDR3nt: TGTGCCAGCAGGGACACCCCCTACGAGCAGTACTTC
CDR3aa: CASRDTPYEQYF
d_gene: .
j_gene: TRBJ2-7
v_gene: TRBV6-2/TRBV6-3
abundance: many

CDR3nt: TGTACCAGCAGCTTGTTCGCGGACTACTCATACGAGCAGTACTTC
CDR3aa: CTSSLFADYSYEQYF
d_gene: .
j_gene: TRBJ2-7
v_gene: TRBV5-6
abundance: .